The entry below describes one TCR beta chain. CDR1 and CDR2 (germline): SQVTM, ANQGSEA. CDR3 size: 14 residues. V trimming: 3 bases; J trimming: 8 bases; junction bases outside the gene matches: 11. The data stem from a study of lymphopenia after photon versus proton radiotherapy. Using immunoSEQ multiplex PCR, the repertoire was profiled, and TCRdb retains in-frame clones only, with some absent. This repertoire shows around 27,000 clones, more than 90% found once; its top ten account for less than 0.9%. The source material was peripheral blood, sampled from a patient treated with photon-based radiotherapy. The chain recombines TRBV29-1 with TRBJ1-2, with 8 bases identical to TRBD1. This TCR came from a woman in her 50s with cholangiocarcinoma. CDR3 amino acids: CSVEAMQGARGYTF. CDR3 in DNA: TGCAGCGTTGAGGCTATGCAGGGGGCGCGCGGCTACACCTTC.